The clone carrying this T cell receptor (beta chain) was found a few times. The data stem from a study of blood T cells in healthy people across ages. The CDR3 covers 11 residues. The V gene's germline CDR1 is SEHNR and CDR2 FQNEAQ (reference sequence). V was pared by 2 bases and J by 9 bases, with 4 bases between. With a J-beta primer mix and a sample-barcoded 5' primer, a second PCR ran about 7 to 12 cycles. TCRdb fed the 5' RACE reads into MiXCR, producing one record per CDR3 protein. The sample carries fewer than 600,000 distinct CDR3 sequences, 25% to 35% recorded once. These data are also associated with another study on T cells of mothers and their children. That publication notes: Second-round PCR products received sample barcodes and 2-4 random nucleotides from the M1S primer.

The sequence came from a boy aged 2-9 years in good health. The sample comprised blood. This chain joins TRBV7-9 and TRBJ2-2, with D uncertain. DNA of the CDR3: TGTGCCAGCAGCTTAAGTTGGGAGCTGTTTTTT. Translation: CASSLSWELFF.